Each of the 3 T cell receptor beta chains below was sequenced from the same sample in a study of shared clonotypes between healthy human individuals. Method: immunoSEQ multiplex PCR; TCRdb's copy keeps in-frame clones and lacks some. The sample lists 400,000 to 550,000 clones; around 80% were seen once. The sample was PBMCs. The receptor source for this set is a woman in her thirties or forties in good health. Some clones in this sample may be carry-over from other donors' samples.

This chain uses TRBV7-3 with TRBJ2-5, with 7 nucleotides matching TRBD2. The J segment lost 5 bases and the V segment lost 5 bases, leaving 8 bases of the junction unmatched. The germline CDR1 and CDR2 sequences are SGHTA and FQGTGA. The CDR3 sequence is 14 residues long. The CDR3 loop reads CASSPTGGGETQYF. In nucleotides, the CDR3 is TGTGCCAGCAGCCCAACGGGAGGAGGGGAGACCCAGTACTTC.

The V call is TRBV5-1, the J call TRBJ2-2; unclear D gene. The CDR3 contains 16 residues. Germline V gene data show CDR1 as SGHRS and CDR2 as YFSETQ. The V end was cut by 5 bases, the J end by 1 base, with 15 bases between. CDR3 in DNA: TGCGCCAGCAGGCTGCCCAGGCAGCAGAACACCGGGGAGCTGTTTTTT. This translates into CASRLPRQQNTGELFF. Using reference TRBV5-1 and TRBJ2-2 for the parts outside the CDR3, the full variable domain is KAGVTQTPRYLIKTRGQQVTLSCSPISGHRSVSWYQQTPGQGLQFLFEYFSETQRNKGNFPGRFSGRQFSNSRSEMNVSTLELGDSALYLCASRLPRQQNTGELFFGEGSRLTVL.

This clone has a single count. The chain links TRBV9 to TRBJ2-1; TRBD2 might be the D (7 bases). This CDR3 spans 18 amino acids. The germline V gene encodes CDR1 SGDLS and CDR2 YYNGEE. The V end lost 3 bases, the J end lost 2 bases, and 21 bases lay between the germline ends. The CDR3 DNA reads TGTGCCAGCAGCGGGGCCGGCGACGGGGGGCTAACCTACAATGAGCAGTTCTTC. Translating it yields CASSGAGDGGLTYNEQFF.